This TCR beta chain was captured in a study of blood T cell repertoires in COVID-19 (dated by TCRdb to about 2020). General notes on the study: Samples from collaborators originated in the United States, Italy and Spain and spanned both the acute and convalescent phases of COVID-19. The prospective study material was composed of cDNA or gDNA derived from T cells, B-cell-depleted T cells, or PBMCs. Subjects who had been exposed to COVID-19, were actively infected with it, or had recovered from it provided the deeply sampled blood TCRbeta repertoires that made up the dataset. The repertoires were released in a freely available public database intended as a resource for research on the immune response to SARS-CoV-2. The samples were drawn from two sources: the first 160 participants of the ongoing ImmuneRACE study, and 1,254 subjects contributed by 6 global collaborators. The sample metadata nearly always contained a de-identified subject ID, COVID-19 status, age in years and sex. Where available, HLA class I and class II types were taken from metadata supplied by the sample provider and were not determined by assay-based typing. What the authors observed across the whole study: The quantity of clinical and demographic metadata differed by source and by participant and was supplied without curation.

TCRbeta CDR3 regions were amplified from genomic DNA by means of the immunoSEQ Assay, a bias-controlled multiplex PCR. From the authors' description of their analysis: Nucleated cell counts per sample were estimated from amplification of reference gene primers within the assay. To quantify the absolute abundance of each unique TCRbeta CDR3 rearrangement, sequence reads were collapsed and filtered. For each sample, productive Simpson clonality was calculated as the square root of Simpson's diversity index over productive rearrangements. TCRdb re-hosts the immuneACCESS table, in-frame sequences only. Its copies lack some clones; in the studies checked, an unresolved V gene accounts for under half of them, and the cause for the rest is not known. V, J and clone size reflect that table, while D and trimming were determined from the DNA. Across this sample there are 110,000 or so clones, with over 75% seen only once. Roughly 6.5% of the sample belongs to the ten largest clones.

This clone was recorded once. This clone's antigen is unknown. Within one base of it there is no much larger clone, and no base qualities were kept. The CDR3 spans 13 residues, from the cysteine through the phenylalanine. The retained sequence is limited to the CDR3, 39 bases, with the frame set at the first base. V and J are trimmed by 8 bases and 6 bases, and the gene matches miss 7 bases of the junction. The collaborating institutions used their own protocols to collect whole blood in K2EDTA tubes. For TCRbeta analysis, collaborators shipped samples as frozen whole blood, isolated PBMCs, or DNA extracted from either of those sample types.

This TCR was recovered from a woman in her forties or fifties with acute or convalescent COVID-19. In this chain, TRBV12-3 or TRBV12-4 is recombined with TRBJ2-1; TRBD1 aligns with 7 central bases. Source material: peripheral blood. The nucleotides read TGTGCCAGCGGGCCGGGACAGCTCAATGAGCAGTTCTTC. Its coded protein is CASGPGQLNEQFF.